This paragraph reports one T cell receptor (beta chain). The CDR3 consists of 17 residues. With V trimmed by 5 bases and J by 7 bases, 13 bases remained unmatched. CDR1 is SGHDT and CDR2 is YYEEEE in the germline V gene. These data originate in a study of CD8 T cells in Susac syndrome. Reverse transcription used about 0.45 to 1 ug RNA and random hexamers. TCRdb ran MiXCR on the immunoSEQ multiplex PCR reads and lists one entry per CDR3 protein. This table has some 150,000 distinct CDR3 sequences, approximately 94% appearing once. CD8+ and CD4+ T cells from blood underwent TCR beta sequencing. The diagnostic criteria for definite or probable disease, as recently defined, were met by the patients with Susac syndrome.

The sequencing sample was made of CD4+ T cells from PBMCs. The sequence derives from a human donor with Susac syndrome. This sequence joins TRBV5-6 and TRBJ2-6; 9 positions agree with TRBD1. This CDR3 reads CASRWGQGGADANVLTF. The CDR3, as DNA: TGTGCCAGCAGATGGGGACAGGGAGGGGCGGACGCCAACGTCCTGACTTTC.